The present T cell receptor (beta chain) was sequenced within a study of control samples from healthy donors and cancer patients (dated by TCRdb to the early 2020s). V loses 4 bases of germline sequence and J loses 9 bases, and the interval between the two ends is 14 bases. CDR1 and CDR2 are drawn from the germline V gene: SGHDT, YYEEEE. The CDR3 runs 13 residues from the cysteine to the phenylalanine. Here the CDR3 DNA is all that survives: 39 bases in frame from base 1. Library prep was done by the immunoSEQ multiplex PCR assay. TCRdb mirrors the immuneACCESS table, restricted to in-frame sequences. Some clones are absent from its copies; in checked studies, under half trace to an unresolved V gene, and the reason for the others is unknown. The table for this sample lists 200,000 to 250,000 clones; about 94% of them were counted only once. Clones ranked in the top ten supply 1.5% of the sample.

This clone was counted once. The antigen it binds to is not known. No per-base quality is available; no much larger clone lies one base away. Sequencing was done on a sample of blood. This sequence uses TRBV5-6 and TRBJ2-1; the D region possibly corresponds to TRBD2 (5 bases align). The receptor comes from a man between 50 and 59 years old in good health. The nucleotide sequence is given as TGTGCCAGCAGCCGCCGTAGCGTTATTGAGCAGTTCTTC. This encodes CASSRRSVIEQFF.